This TCR beta chain appears in the sequencing data of a study of T cell responses to AZD1222 COVID-19 vaccine. Trimming stripped 4 bases from V and 0 bases from J, with 10 bases between. Germline V CDR1 and CDR2: PRHDT, FYEKMQ (reference sequence). The CDR3 runs to 15 residues. TCRdb keeps only in-frame clones here, not all; method: immunoSEQ multiplex PCR. The top ten hold over 5% of the sample, which has fewer than 150,000 clones, around 82% seen once. The specimen was peripheral blood, collected on day 0 of AZD1222 vaccination. V is TRBV13 and J is TRBJ1-3; maybe TRBD1 (5 bases). The TCR was taken from an adult in good health. The CDR3, as DNA: TGTGCCAGCAGCTGGCCCGGGGGCTCTGGAAACACCATATATTTT. Translating it yields CASSWPGGSGNTIYF.